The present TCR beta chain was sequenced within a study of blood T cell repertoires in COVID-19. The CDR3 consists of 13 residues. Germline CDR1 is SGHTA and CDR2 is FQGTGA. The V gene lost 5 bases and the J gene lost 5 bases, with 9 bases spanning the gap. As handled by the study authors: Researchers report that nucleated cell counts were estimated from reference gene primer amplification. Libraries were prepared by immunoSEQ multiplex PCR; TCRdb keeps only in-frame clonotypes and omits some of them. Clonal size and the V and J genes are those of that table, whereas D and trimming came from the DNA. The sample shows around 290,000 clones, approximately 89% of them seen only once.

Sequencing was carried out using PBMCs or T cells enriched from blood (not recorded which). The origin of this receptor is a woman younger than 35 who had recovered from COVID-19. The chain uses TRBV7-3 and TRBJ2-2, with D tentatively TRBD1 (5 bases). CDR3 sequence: CASSPQGTGELFF. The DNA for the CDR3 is TGTGCCAGCAGCCCGCAGGGAACCGGGGAGCTGTTTTTT.